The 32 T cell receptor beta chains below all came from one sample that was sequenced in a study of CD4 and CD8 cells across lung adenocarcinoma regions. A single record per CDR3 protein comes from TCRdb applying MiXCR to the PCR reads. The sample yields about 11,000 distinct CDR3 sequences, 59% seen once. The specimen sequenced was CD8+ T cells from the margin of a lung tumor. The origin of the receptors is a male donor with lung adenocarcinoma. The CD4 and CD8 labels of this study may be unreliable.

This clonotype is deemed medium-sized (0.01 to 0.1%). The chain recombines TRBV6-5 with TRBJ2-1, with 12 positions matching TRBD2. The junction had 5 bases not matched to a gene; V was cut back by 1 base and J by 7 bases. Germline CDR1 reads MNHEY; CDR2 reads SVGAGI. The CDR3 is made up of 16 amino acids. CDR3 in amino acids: CASSYWGLAGSNEQFF. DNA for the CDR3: TGTGCCAGCAGTTACTGGGGACTAGCGGGCTCGAATGAGCAGTTCTTC.

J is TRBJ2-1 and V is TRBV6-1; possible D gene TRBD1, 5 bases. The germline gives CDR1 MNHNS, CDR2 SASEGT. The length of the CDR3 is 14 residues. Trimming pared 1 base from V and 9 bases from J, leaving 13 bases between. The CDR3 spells CASSEDWQGREQFF. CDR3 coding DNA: TGTGCCAGCAGTGAAGATTGGCAGGGCCGTGAGCAGTTCTTC.

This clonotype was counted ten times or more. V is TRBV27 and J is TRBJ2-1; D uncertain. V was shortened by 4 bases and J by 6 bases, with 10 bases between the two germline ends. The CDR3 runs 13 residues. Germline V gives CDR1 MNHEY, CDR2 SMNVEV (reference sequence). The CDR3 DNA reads TGTGCCAGCAGTTCCTCTCCTGTCAATGAGCAGTTCTTC. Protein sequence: CASSSSPVNEQFF.

The CDR3 reads CASSNSGAGNTIYF. Here the CDR3 DNA reads TGTGCCAGCAGCAACTCCGGGGCTGGAAACACCATATATTTT. V is TRBV6-5 and J is TRBJ1-3; D uncertain. The ends were cut back, 6 bases at V and 2 bases at J, with 11 bases in the middle. Germline CDR1 MNHEY, CDR2 SVGAGI. CDR3 length: 14 residues.

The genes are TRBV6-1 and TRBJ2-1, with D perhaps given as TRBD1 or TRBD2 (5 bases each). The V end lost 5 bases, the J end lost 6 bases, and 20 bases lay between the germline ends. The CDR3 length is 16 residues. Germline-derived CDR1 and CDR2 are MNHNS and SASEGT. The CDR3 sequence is CASSRAPGPTANEQFF. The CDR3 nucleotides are TGTGCCAGCAGTCGTGCCCCGGGACCCACAGCCAATGAGCAGTTCTTC.

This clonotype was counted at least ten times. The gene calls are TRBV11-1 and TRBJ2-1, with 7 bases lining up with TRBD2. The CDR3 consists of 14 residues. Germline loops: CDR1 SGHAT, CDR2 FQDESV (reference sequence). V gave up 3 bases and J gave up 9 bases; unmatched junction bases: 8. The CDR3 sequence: CASSLLRGTSEQFF. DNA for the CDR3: TGTGCCAGCAGCTTGCTGCGGGGGACCTCTGAGCAGTTCTTC.

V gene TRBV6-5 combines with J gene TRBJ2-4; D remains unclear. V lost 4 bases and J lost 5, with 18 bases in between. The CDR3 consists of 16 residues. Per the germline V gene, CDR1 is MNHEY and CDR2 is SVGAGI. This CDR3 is CASSSLASIRENIQYF. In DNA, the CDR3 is TGTGCCAGCAGTTCGTTGGCTAGTATTAGGGAAAACATTCAGTACTTC.

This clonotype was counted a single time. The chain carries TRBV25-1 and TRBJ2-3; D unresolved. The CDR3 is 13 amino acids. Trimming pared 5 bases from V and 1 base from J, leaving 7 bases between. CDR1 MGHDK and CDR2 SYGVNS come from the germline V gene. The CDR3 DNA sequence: TGTGCCAGCAGTAAAACAGGCACAGATACGCAGTATTTT. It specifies CASSKTGTDTQYF.

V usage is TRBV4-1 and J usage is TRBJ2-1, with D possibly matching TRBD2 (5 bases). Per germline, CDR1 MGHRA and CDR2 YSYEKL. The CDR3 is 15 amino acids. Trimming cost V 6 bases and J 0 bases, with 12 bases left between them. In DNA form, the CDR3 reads TGCGCCAGCAGTCGAACTAGTTCCTCCTACAATGAGCAGTTCTTC. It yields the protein CASSRTSSSYNEQFF.

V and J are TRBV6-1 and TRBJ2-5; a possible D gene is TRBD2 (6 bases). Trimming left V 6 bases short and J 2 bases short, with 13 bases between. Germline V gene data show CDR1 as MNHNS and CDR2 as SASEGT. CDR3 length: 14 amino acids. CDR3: CASSAGLRQETQYF. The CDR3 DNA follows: TGTGCCAGCAGCGCGGGACTGCGTCAAGAGACCCAGTACTTC.

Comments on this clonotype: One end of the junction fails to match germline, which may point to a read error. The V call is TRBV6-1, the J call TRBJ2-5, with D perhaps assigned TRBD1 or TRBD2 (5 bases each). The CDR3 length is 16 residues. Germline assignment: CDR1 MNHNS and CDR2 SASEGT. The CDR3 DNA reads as TGTGTTTGTGGGGAAGCCGGGGCCGGGGACGGAGATACCCAGTATTTC. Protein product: CVCGEAGAGDGDTQYF.

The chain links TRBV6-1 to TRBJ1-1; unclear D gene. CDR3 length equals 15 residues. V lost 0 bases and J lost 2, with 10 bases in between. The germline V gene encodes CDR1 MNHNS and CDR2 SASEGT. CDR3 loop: CASSEALGLNTEAFF. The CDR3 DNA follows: TGTGCCAGCAGTGAAGCGCTCGGCCTCAACACTGAAGCTTTCTTT.

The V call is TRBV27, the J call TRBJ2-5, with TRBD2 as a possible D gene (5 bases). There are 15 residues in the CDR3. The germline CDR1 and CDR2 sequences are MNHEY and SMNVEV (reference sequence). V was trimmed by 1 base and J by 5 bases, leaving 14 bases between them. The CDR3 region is CASSLFYGMQETQYF. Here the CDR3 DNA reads TGTGCCAGCAGTTTATTCTACGGGATGCAGGAGACCCAGTACTTC.

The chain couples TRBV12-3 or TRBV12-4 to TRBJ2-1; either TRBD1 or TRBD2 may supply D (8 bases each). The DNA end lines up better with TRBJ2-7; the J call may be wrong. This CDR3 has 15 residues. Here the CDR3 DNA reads TGTGCCAGCAGTCAGGGGGCGGGGGGTACCTACGAGCAGTACTTC. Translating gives CASSQGAGGTYEQYF.

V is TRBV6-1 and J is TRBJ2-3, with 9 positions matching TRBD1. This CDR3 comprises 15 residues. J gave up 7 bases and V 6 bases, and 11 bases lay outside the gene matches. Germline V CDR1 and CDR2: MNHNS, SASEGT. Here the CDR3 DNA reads TGTGCCAGCAGCAGAACAGGGGGCCTCTCAAATACGCAGTATTTT. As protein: CASSRTGGLSNTQYF.

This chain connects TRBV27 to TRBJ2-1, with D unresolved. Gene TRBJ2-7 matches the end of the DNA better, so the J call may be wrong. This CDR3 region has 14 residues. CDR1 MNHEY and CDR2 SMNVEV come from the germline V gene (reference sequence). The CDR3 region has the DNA TGTGCCAGCAGAGAGTTAGGACGGTCCTACGAGCAGTACTTC. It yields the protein CASRELGRSYEQYF.

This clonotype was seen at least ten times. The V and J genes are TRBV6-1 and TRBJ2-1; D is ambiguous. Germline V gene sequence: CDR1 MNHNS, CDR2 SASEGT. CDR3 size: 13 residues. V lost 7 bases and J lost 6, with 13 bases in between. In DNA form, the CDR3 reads TGTGCCAGCACTATGGGCCGGTTCAATGAGCAGTTCTTC. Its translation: CASTMGRFNEQFF.

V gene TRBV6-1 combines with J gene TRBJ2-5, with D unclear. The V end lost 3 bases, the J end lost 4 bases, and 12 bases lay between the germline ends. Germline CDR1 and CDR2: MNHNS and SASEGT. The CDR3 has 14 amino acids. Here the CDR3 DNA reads TGTGCCAGCAGTGATTACGGCATGGGAGAGACCCAGTACTTC. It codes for CASSDYGMGETQYF.

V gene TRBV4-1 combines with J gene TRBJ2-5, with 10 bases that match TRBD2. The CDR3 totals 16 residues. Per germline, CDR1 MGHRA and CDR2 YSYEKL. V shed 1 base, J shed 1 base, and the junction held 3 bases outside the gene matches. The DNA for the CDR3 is TGCGCCAGCAGCCAAGGTGCTAGCGGGAGCCAAGAGACCCAGTACTTC. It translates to CASSQGASGSQETQYF.

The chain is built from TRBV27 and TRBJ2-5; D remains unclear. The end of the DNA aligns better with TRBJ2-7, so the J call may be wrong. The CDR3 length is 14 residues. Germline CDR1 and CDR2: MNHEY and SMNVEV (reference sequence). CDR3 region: CASSLKPRTYEQYF. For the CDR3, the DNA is TGTGCCAGCAGTTTAAAACCCCGAACCTACGAGCAGTACTTC.

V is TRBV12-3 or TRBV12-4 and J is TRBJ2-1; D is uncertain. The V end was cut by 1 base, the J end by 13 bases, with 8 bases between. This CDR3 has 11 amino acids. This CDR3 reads CASSLGSFQFF. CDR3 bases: TGTGCCAGCAGTTTAGGCAGTTTCCAGTTCTTC.

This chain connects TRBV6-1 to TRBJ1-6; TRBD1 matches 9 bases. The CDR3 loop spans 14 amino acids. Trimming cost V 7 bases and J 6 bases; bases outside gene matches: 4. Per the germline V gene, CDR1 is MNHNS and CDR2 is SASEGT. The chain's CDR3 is CASNPGQGNSPLHF. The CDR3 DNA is TGTGCCAGCAACCCGGGACAGGGTAATTCACCCCTCCACTTT.

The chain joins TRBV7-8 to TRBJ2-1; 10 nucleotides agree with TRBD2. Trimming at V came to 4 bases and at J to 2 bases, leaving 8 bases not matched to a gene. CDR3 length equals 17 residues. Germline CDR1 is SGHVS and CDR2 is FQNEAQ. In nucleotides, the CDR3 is TGTGCCAGCAGCTCAACACCCGGGACTAGCGCCTACAATGAGCAGTTCTTC. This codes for CASSSTPGTSAYNEQFF.

CDR3 loop: CASSASQGFTDTQYF. The CDR3, as DNA: TGTGCCAGCAGCGCCTCACAGGGGTTCACAGATACGCAGTATTTT. V gene TRBV9 combines with J gene TRBJ2-3; TRBD1 aligns across 7 bases. The CDR3 has 15 amino acids. CDR1 is SGDLS, CDR2 YYNGEE, per germline. With 3 bases clipped from V and 2 bases from J, the junction kept 6 bases outside the gene matches.

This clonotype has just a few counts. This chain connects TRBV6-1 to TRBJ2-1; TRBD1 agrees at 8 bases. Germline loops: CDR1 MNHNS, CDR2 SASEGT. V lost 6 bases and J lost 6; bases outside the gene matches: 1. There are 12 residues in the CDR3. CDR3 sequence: CASSGTGNEQFF. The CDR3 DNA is TGTGCCAGCAGCGGGACAGGCAATGAGCAGTTCTTC.

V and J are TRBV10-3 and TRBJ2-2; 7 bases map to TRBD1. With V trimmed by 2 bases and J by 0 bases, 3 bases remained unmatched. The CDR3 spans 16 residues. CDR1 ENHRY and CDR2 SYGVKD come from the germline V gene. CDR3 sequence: CAISETGAPNTGELFF. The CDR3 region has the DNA TGTGCCATCAGTGAGACAGGGGCCCCGAACACCGGGGAGCTGTTTTTT.

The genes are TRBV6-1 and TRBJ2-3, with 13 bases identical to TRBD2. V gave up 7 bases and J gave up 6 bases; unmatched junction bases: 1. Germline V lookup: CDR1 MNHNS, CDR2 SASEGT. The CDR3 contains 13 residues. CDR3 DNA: TGTGCCAGCAAGACTAGCGGGAGGGATACGCAGTATTTT. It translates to CASKTSGRDTQYF.

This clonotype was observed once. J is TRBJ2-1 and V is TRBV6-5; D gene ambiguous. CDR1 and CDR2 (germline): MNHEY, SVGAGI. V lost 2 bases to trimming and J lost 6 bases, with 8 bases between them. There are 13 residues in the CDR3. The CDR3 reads CASSYGEGNEQFF. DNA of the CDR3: TGTGCCAGCAGTTACGGGGAAGGCAATGAGCAGTTCTTC.

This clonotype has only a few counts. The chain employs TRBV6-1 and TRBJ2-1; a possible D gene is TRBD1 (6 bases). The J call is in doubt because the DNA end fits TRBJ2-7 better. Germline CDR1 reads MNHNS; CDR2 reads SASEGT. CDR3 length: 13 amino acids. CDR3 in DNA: TGTGCCAGCACCAGAACTACAGGGTCCGAGCAGTACTTC. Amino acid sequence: CASTRTTGSEQYF.

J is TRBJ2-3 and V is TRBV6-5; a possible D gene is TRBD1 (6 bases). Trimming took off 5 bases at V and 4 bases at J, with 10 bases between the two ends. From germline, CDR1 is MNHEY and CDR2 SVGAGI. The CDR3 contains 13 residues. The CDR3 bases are TGTGCCAGCAGTAACCAGGGGCCAGATACGCAGTATTTT. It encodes CASSNQGPDTQYF.

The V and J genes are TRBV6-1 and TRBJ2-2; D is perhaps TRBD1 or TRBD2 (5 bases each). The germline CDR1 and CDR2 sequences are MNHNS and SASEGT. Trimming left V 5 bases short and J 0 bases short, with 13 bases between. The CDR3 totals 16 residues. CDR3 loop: CASSPRDAANTGELFF. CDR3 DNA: TGTGCCAGCAGTCCCCGGGACGCCGCGAACACCGGGGAGCTGTTTTTT.

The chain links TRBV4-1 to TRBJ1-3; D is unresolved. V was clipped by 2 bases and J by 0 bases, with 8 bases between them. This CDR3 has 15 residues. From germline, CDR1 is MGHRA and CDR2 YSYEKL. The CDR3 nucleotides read TGCGCCAGCAGCCAAACCGCGAACTCTGGAAACACCATATATTTT. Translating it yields CASSQTANSGNTIYF.